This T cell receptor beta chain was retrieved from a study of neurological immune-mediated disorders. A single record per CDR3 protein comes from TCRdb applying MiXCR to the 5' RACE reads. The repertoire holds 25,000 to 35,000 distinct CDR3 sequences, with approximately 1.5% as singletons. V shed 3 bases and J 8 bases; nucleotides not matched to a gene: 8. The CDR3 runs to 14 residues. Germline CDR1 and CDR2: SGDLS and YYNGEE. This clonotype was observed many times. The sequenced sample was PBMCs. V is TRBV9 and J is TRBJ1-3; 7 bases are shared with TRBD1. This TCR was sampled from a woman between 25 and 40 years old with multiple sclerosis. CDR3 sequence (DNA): TGTGCCAGCAGCGCGGACAGGAGCCGTCACACCATATATTTT. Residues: CASSADRSRHTIYF.